Listed here are 22 T cell receptor beta chains from one sample, sequenced in a study of graft-versus-host responses after intestinal transplantation. The antigens for these receptors are not known. Here immunoSEQ multiplex PCR was the method, and the copy in TCRdb shows in-frame clones only, minus some. Here the sample spans over 100,000 clones, 95% being singletons. This material consisted of unstimulated CD8+ T cells sorted from spleen or lymph node cells, taken before intestinal transplant. The receptors derive from a human donor who received an intestinal transplant.

The rearrangement joins TRBV30 to TRBJ1-1; possibly TRBD1 for D (5 bases). Germline V lookup: CDR1 GTSNPN, CDR2 SVGIG (reference sequence). V lost 0 bases and J 0 bases, leaving 11 bases between the germline ends. The CDR3 extends over 15 amino acids. The CDR3 protein is CAWSVYADMNTEAFF. The CDR3 DNA is TGTGCCTGGAGTGTATATGCGGACATGAACACTGAAGCTTTCTTT.

This chain connects TRBV28 to TRBJ2-7; unclear D gene. The length of the CDR3 is 14 residues. Germline assignment: CDR1 MDHEN and CDR2 SYDVKM. Deletions cut 3 bases from V and 2 bases from J, with 11 bases between. CDR3 region: CASSFYEHPYEQYF. The CDR3 region has the DNA TGTGCCAGCAGTTTTTATGAACACCCCTACGAGCAGTACTTC.

The V and J genes are TRBV2 and TRBJ2-1; TRBD1 matches at 10 bases. There are 16 residues in the CDR3. The V and J ends lost 4 bases and 4 bases, in that order; junction bases with no gene match: 7. In germline, CDR1 is SNHLY, CDR2 FYNNEI. In DNA form, the CDR3 reads TGTGCCAGCAGTGTGGGCAGACAGGGGGCGTACAATGAGCAGTTCTTC. This codes for CASSVGRQGAYNEQFF.

This chain joins TRBV6-5 and TRBJ2-1, with a possible D match to TRBD2 (5 bases). The CDR3 loop spans 12 amino acids. V was cut by 6 bases and J by 15 bases, with 18 bases left in between. Germline CDR1 is MNHEY and CDR2 is SVGAGI. CDR3 bases: TGTGCCAGCAGGCTTTCTGACGGGGTCTCGTTCTTC. Protein sequence: CASRLSDGVSFF.

V gene TRBV2 combines with J gene TRBJ2-7, with D unclear. This CDR3 is 13 amino acids long. The V and J ends lost 7 bases and 3 bases respectively, with 13 bases between them. The germline gives CDR1 SNHLY, CDR2 FYNNEI. The DNA for the CDR3 is TGTGCCAGCAAAATTAGCCTCTTCTACGAGCAGTACTTC. The encoded protein is CASKISLFYEQYF. Together with reference TRBV2 and TRBJ2-7, the CDR3 gives the full variable domain: EPEVTQTPSHQVTQMGQEVILRCVPISNHLYFYWYRQILGQKVEFLVSFYNNEISEKSEIFDDQFSVERPDGSNFTLKIRSTKLEDSAMYFCASKISLFYEQYFGPGTRLTVT.

This clone was observed a handful of times. This rearrangement joins TRBV5-6 to TRBJ1-2; D may be TRBD1 (6 bases). Germline loops: CDR1 SGHDT, CDR2 YYEEEE. V lost 0 bases and J lost 8, with 14 bases in between. This CDR3 spans 14 amino acids. CDR3 loop: CASSLGGSGEGYTF. For the CDR3, the DNA is TGTGCCAGCAGCTTGGGGGGCTCAGGGGAAGGCTACACCTTC.

The J gene is TRBJ2-7, the V gene TRBV11-2; 9 bases match TRBD2. From germline, CDR1 is SGHAT and CDR2 FQNNGV. This CDR3 is built from 18 residues. V dropped 3 bases and J dropped 3; count of bases not matched to a gene: 15. CDR3 nucleotides: TGTGCCAGCAGCTTGGTACTAGCGGGTTCAGTGCTATTCTACGAGCAGTACTTC. It specifies CASSLVLAGSVLFYEQYF.

CDR3 nucleotides: TGTGCCAGCAGTGCCGGACAGGGAGGTTTCAATGGCAATCAGCCCCAGCATTTT. This codes for CASSAGQGGFNGNQPQHF. The V call is TRBV28, the J call TRBJ1-5, with TRBD1 identical over 8 bases. The CDR3 length is 18 residues. With 5 bases clipped from V and 2 bases from J, the junction kept 14 bases outside the gene matches. Germline CDR1 reads MDHEN; CDR2 reads SYDVKM.

The rearrangement joins TRBV5-1 to TRBJ1-1; D possibly corresponds to TRBD1 (6 bases). The V gene lost 0 bases and the J gene lost 5 bases, with 11 bases spanning the gap. The length of the CDR3 is 14 residues. In germline, CDR1 is SGHRS, CDR2 YFSETQ. CDR3 coding DNA: TGCGCCAGCAGCTTGGCAGGGGAAGGTACTGAAGCTTTCTTT. The encoded protein is CASSLAGEGTEAFF. The variable domain in full, with the rest retrieved from reference TRBV5-1 and TRBJ1-1, is KAGVTQTPRYLIKTRGQQVTLSCSPISGHRSVSWYQQTPGQGLQFLFEYFSETQRNKGNFPGRFSGRQFSNSRSEMNVSTLELGDSALYLCASSLAGEGTEAFFGQGTRLTVV.

The chain joins TRBV19 to TRBJ1-2; a possible D gene is TRBD1 (6 bases). The CDR3 covers 12 residues. V was trimmed by 10 bases and J by 4 bases, leaving 13 bases between them. Germline V gives CDR1 LNHDA, CDR2 SQIVND (reference sequence). For the CDR3, the DNA is TGTGCCACCTCAACAGGGCTCTATGGCTACACCTTC. Its protein product is CATSTGLYGYTF.

J is TRBJ1-1 and V is TRBV18; the D gene is possibly TRBD1 (6 bases). The V gene's germline CDR1 is KGHSH and CDR2 LQKENI. V lost 3 bases to trimming and J lost 6 bases, with 20 bases between them. This CDR3 is built from 16 residues. CDR3 nucleotide sequence: TGTGCCAGCTCACCTTCCGAGCCTGACAGGACCCCTGAAGCTTTCTTT. This codes for CASSPSEPDRTPEAFF.

The rearrangement links TRBV5-6 to TRBJ2-4, with D perhaps TRBD1 (6 bases). The V end lost 4 bases, the J end lost 4 bases, and 9 bases lay between the germline ends. Germline lookup yields CDR1 SGHDT and CDR2 YYEEEE. The CDR3 has 13 residues. The CDR3 here is CASSLTGKNIQYF. CDR3 DNA: TGTGCCAGCAGCCTGACAGGAAAAAACATTCAGTACTTC.

V usage is TRBV13 and J usage is TRBJ2-7; TRBD2 matches 9 bases. Germline-derived CDR1 and CDR2 are PRHDT and FYEKMQ (reference sequence). The ends lost 4 bases at V and 5 bases at J; junction bases unmatched: 12. The CDR3 loop spans 16 amino acids. The chain's CDR3 is CASSWGGRGLADEQYF. CDR3 DNA: TGTGCCAGCAGCTGGGGCGGGAGGGGTCTCGCGGACGAGCAGTACTTC.

The rearrangement joins TRBV27 to TRBJ2-7; D remains ambiguous. Germline V gene lookup returns CDR1 MNHEY and CDR2 SMNVEV (reference sequence). CDR3 length: 13 residues. V lost 4 bases to trimming and J lost 9 bases, with 16 bases between them. CDR3 region: CASSYRPQNGQYF. DNA for the CDR3: TGTGCCAGCAGTTATCGGCCTCAAAACGGGCAGTACTTC.

This clone has a handful of counts. This chain joins TRBV19 and TRBJ2-1; 8 bases are shared with TRBD1. After removal of 0 bases from V and 14 bases from J, the junction contained 6 bases not matched to a gene. CDR3 size: 13 residues. Germline V CDR1 and CDR2: LNHDA, SQIVND (reference sequence). CDR3 nucleotides: TGTGCCAGTAGTATAGATCCAGGGGGCTTGGAGTTCTTC. Amino acid sequence: CASSIDPGGLEFF.

The chain joins TRBV5-6 to TRBJ1-2; no definite D call. In germline, CDR1 is SGHDT, CDR2 YYEEEE. Deletions cut 3 bases from V and 0 bases from J, with 15 bases between. The length of the CDR3 is 16 residues. CDR3: CASSSMDAGSNYGYTF. In nucleotides, the CDR3 is TGTGCCAGCAGCTCCATGGACGCTGGATCTAACTATGGCTACACCTTC.

This clone was picked up a small number of times. The chain uses TRBV19 and TRBJ1-3; 7 bases map to TRBD1. CDR1 and CDR2 from the germline V gene are LNHDA and SQIVND (reference sequence). With 5 bases clipped from V and 2 bases from J, the junction kept 6 bases outside the gene matches. The CDR3 has 15 residues. The CDR3 reads CASSVPDRPGNTIYF. In DNA, the CDR3 is TGTGCCAGTAGTGTACCGGACAGGCCTGGAAACACCATATATTTT.

The chain uses TRBV6-5 and TRBJ2-7; 7 bases line up with TRBD1. This CDR3 is 15 amino acids long. The trim removed 0 bases at V and 3 bases at J, leaving 5 bases unmatched. Germline CDR1 is MNHEY and CDR2 is SVGAGI. For the CDR3, the DNA is TGTGCCAGCAGTTACTCGATCACAGGGGACTACGAGCAGTACTTC. It translates to CASSYSITGDYEQYF.

About this clone: The junction differs from germline at one of its ends, possibly a read error. The V and J genes are TRBV10-2 and TRBJ2-1, with D possibly matching TRBD1 (5 bases). The CDR3 covers 17 residues. The germline CDR1 and CDR2 sequences are WSHSY and SAAADI. The CDR3 loop is CASSDSVRTPSSNEQFF. In DNA, the CDR3 is TGCGCCAGCAGTGACTCGGTAAGGACACCGTCCTCCAATGAGCAGTTCTTC.

The chain uses TRBV4-1 and TRBJ2-3; TRBD2 aligns across 12 bases. Losses at the gene ends were 6 bases for V and 5 bases for J; bases not matched to a gene: 3. Germline loops: CDR1 MGHRA, CDR2 YSYEKL. CDR3 length equals 14 residues. CDR3 loop: CASSQGLAGDTQYF. CDR3 nucleotides: TGCGCCAGCAGTCAGGGACTAGCGGGAGATACGCAGTATTTT.

The chain couples TRBV10-2 to TRBJ2-7, with D tentatively TRBD2 (5 bases). Deletions cut 3 bases from V and 2 bases from J, with 11 bases between. The CDR3 is 14 amino acids. Germline CDR1 is WSHSY and CDR2 is SAAADI. CDR3 sequence reads: CASSDGRAPYEQYF. CDR3 DNA: TGCGCCAGCAGTGATGGGCGGGCCCCCTACGAGCAGTACTTC.

The V and J genes are TRBV12-5 and TRBJ2-2; D ambiguous. The CDR3 length is 13 residues. Germline V gives CDR1 LGHNT, CDR2 FRNRAP. V lost 4 bases, J lost 4 bases, and 7 bases lay in between. CDR3 sequence reads: CASGSYLTGELFF. The CDR3 nucleotides read TGTGCTAGTGGTTCCTACCTCACCGGGGAGCTGTTTTTT. Full variable domain (remainder filled in from reference TRBV12-5 and TRBJ2-2): DARVTQTPRHKVTEMGQEVTMRCQPILGHNTVFWYRQTMMQGLELLAYFRNRAPLDDSGMPKDRFSAEMPDATLATLKIQPSEPRDSAVYFCASGSYLTGELFFGEGSRLTVL.